Reported below is one T cell receptor (beta chain). Its matching antigen is unknown. Unsorted whole blood yielded the total RNA, with T cells left unselected. This entry comes from a study of monozygotic twins with inflammatory bowel disease. Study-wide results and limits: Relative clonotype sharing with others was diminished in IBD patients versus healthy twins, particularly with disease activity.

UMIs bearing a 6-nucleotide sample barcode were added through template switching. TCRdb reanalyzed the 5' RACE reads and collapses them to one entry per CDR3 protein, without DNA. Recorded here are 80,000 or so distinct CDR3 sequences; the top ten clones represent 6% to 9.5%. The length of the CDR3 is 13 residues. Germline V lookup: CDR1 SEHNR, CDR2 FQNEAQ (reference sequence). This clonotype was obtained from a human donor with ulcerative colitis or Crohn's disease, or a healthy co-twin of an affected twin (not recorded which). V and J are TRBV7-9 and TRBJ1-5; with no DNA, the TCRdb D assignment of TRBD1 cannot be verified. The sequencing input was blood. The CDR3 sequence: CASSRGSNQPQHF.